Listed below are T cell receptor beta chains from one sample, sequenced in a study of blood T cell repertoires in COVID-19. TCRdb's table, derived via immunoSEQ multiplex PCR, lists solely in-frame clones and lacks some. The table includes about 250,000 clones, about 86% detected once. The specimen sequenced was peripheral blood. These receptors all stem from a man aged 40-50 years with active or convalescent COVID-19. The CDR3 runs from the conserved cysteine through the conserved F or W. D genes are given only for firm matches.

NA	TRBV6-6	TRBJ1-5	13	CASSFNSLEPQHF	TGTGCCAGCAGTTTCAACAGCTTGGAGCCCCAGCATTTT
TRBD2	TRBV19	TRBJ2-2	14	CASIPRTSTGELFF	TGTGCCAGTATCCCAAGGACTAGCACCGGGGAGCTGTTTTTT
NA	TRBV6-5	TRBJ2-6	12	CATGSGANVLTF	TGTGCCACAGGGTCTGGGGCCAACGTCCTGACTTTC
NA	TRBV30	TRBJ1-5	13	CAWGYGGGQPQHF	TGTGCCTGGGGGTATGGGGGGGGACAGCCCCAGCATTTT
TRBD1	TRBV6-5	TRBJ1-3	15	CATRTGIASGNTIYF	TGTGCCACCCGGACAGGCATTGCCTCTGGAAACACCATATATTTT
TRBD1	TRBV30	TRBJ1-1	12	CAWSAGQGSAFF	TGTGCCTGGAGTGCAGGACAGGGTTCCGCTTTCTTT
NA	TRBV9	TRBJ1-1	13	CASSLVGEGTAFF	TGTGCCAGCAGCCTCGTGGGGGAGGGGACAGCTTTCTTT
NA	TRBV28	TRBJ2-7	12	CASSSHSYEQYF	TGTGCCAGCAGTTCCCACTCCTACGAGCAGTACTTC
TRBD1	TRBV5-1	TRBJ1-1	13	CASSLTGVAEAFF	TGCGCCAGCAGCCTGACAGGGGTGGCTGAAGCTTTCTTT
TRBD2	TRBV6-6	TRBJ2-5	15	CASSSSGTSRETQYF	TGTGCCAGCAGTTCTTCCGGGACTAGCAGGGAGACCCAGTACTTC
NA	TRBV13	TRBJ1-3	15	CASSPLLYSGNTIYF	TGTGCCAGCAGCCCACTTCTTTACTCTGGAAACACCATATATTTT
NA	TRBV3-1/TRBV3-2	TRBJ1-3	13	CASSRTDGNTIYF	TGTGCCAGCAGCCGTACAGACGGAAACACCATATATTTT
NA	TRBV21-1	TRBJ2-7	15	CASSIRQGDGYEQYF	TGTGCCAGCAGCATTCGACAGGGCGATGGGTACGAGCAGTACTTC
TRBD1	TRBV28	TRBJ1-2	15	CASSLSDRVGGGYTF	TGTGCCAGCAGTTTATCTGACAGGGTCGGTGGTGGCTACACCTTC
TRBD2	TRBV19	TRBJ2-1	14	CASSPAGQYNEQFF	TGTGCCAGTAGCCCAGCGGGGCAATACAATGAGCAGTTCTTC
TRBD1	TRBV5-4	TRBJ2-1	14	CAVGFRGSYNEQFF	TGTGCCGTTGGCTTCAGGGGGAGCTACAATGAGCAGTTCTTC
NA	TRBV5-1	TRBJ1-4	16	CASSDGIGGNNEKLFF	TGCGCCAGCAGTGATGGGATAGGGGGAAATAATGAAAAACTGTTTTTT
NA	TRBV6-1	TRBJ1-6	15	CASSEMGGRRSPLHF	TGTGCCAGCAGTGAAATGGGGGGGCGCCGGTCACCCCTCCACTTT
TRBD1	TRBV30	TRBJ1-2	12	CAWGRTGGGYTF	TGTGCCTGGGGGAGGACAGGGGGAGGCTACACCTTC
NA	TRBV7-3	TRBJ1-4	16	CASSLPERENNEKLFF	TGTGCCAGCAGCCTACCCGAGCGAGAGAATAATGAAAAACTGTTTTTT
NA	TRBV6-5	TRBJ1-2	14	CASRPSGNIYGYTF	TGTGCCAGCAGGCCATCGGGGAACATTTATGGCTACACCTTC
TRBD2	TRBV27	TRBJ2-3	17	CASSLSGGTSGADTQYF	TGTGCCAGCAGTTTATCGGGGGGGACTAGCGGGGCCGATACGCAGTATTTT
NA	TRBV6-2/TRBV6-3	TRBJ1-2	14	CASSYSSRNYGYTF	TGTGCCAGCAGTTACTCGTCCAGGAACTATGGCTACACCTTC
NA	TRBV29-1	TRBJ2-1	14	CSVDVGTQDNEQFF	TGCAGCGTTGACGTCGGGACACAAGACAATGAGCAGTTCTTC
TRBD1	TRBV3-1/TRBV3-2	TRBJ1-3	12	CASSHRDRQWDF	TGTGCCAGCAGCCACCGGGACAGGCAATGGGATTTT
NA	TRBV10-3	TRBJ1-1	13	CAIRQGGATEAFF	TGTGCCATCCGCCAGGGTGGGGCCACTGAAGCTTTCTTT
TRBD2	TRBV7-9	TRBJ2-2	15	CASSLSGGNTGELFF	TGTGCCAGCAGCCTTAGCGGGGGGAACACCGGGGAGCTGTTTTTT
NA	TRBV6-6	TRBJ2-3	14	CASSYPEGTGTQYF	TGTGCCAGCAGTTACCCGGAGGGGACGGGGACGCAGTATTTT
NA	TRBV7-2	TRBJ1-1	16	CASSSPSGRSTTEAFF	TGTGCCAGCAGCTCGCCGTCCGGGAGATCGACCACTGAAGCTTTCTTT
NA	TRBV6-4	TRBJ1-2	13	CASSKGVNYGYTF	TGTGCCAGCAGTAAAGGGGTGAACTATGGCTACACCTTC
NA	TRBV5-5	TRBJ1-1	14	CASSLRQANTEAFF	TGTGCCAGCAGCTTGAGACAGGCGAACACTGAAGCTTTCTTT
NA	TRBV5-8	TRBJ1-5	17	CASSLMLGRANNQPQHF	TGTGCCAGCAGCTTGATGCTCGGCAGGGCCAACAATCAGCCCCAGCATTTT
TRBD2	TRBV4-1	TRBJ2-5	19	CASSQGSYPGLAGGETQYF	TGCGCCAGCAGCCAGGGTTCTTACCCGGGACTAGCGGGAGGGGAGACCCAGTACTTC
TRBD1	TRBV19	TRBJ1-4	15	CASSIDPGQEKKLFF	TGTGCCAGTAGTATAGATCCGGGACAGGAGAAAAAACTGTTTTTT
NA	TRBV6-6	TRBJ1-5	12	CASKRVNQPQHF	TGTGCCAGCAAACGGGTCAATCAGCCCCAGCATTTT
NA	TRBV18	TRBJ2-3	12	CASSQYTDTQYF	TGTGCCAGCTCACAATACACAGATACGCAGTATTTT
NA	TRBV6-5	TRBJ1-1	12	CASRSRGTEAFF	TGTGCCAGCAGAAGCAGGGGAACTGAAGCTTTCTTT
NA	TRBV7-2	TRBJ2-7	15	CASSLNGGLAYEQYF	TGTGCCAGCAGCTTAAACGGGGGTTTGGCCTACGAGCAGTACTTC